This passage covers 16 T cell receptor beta chains from one sample sequenced in a study of blood T cells in healthy people across ages. A sample-barcoded 5' primer and a J-beta primer mix were used in a second PCR of roughly 7 to 11 cycles. TCRdb passed the 5' RACE reads through MiXCR, listing each CDR3 protein once. The sample includes about 1.5 million distinct CDR3 sequences, 35% to 45% seen only once; the top ten take under 5%. Sequencing was done on a sample of blood. These receptor sequences come from a woman under 30 in good health.

A word on this clonotype: A much bigger clone sits one base away, suggesting this may be a read error. The chain is built from TRBV29-1 and TRBJ2-1; a possible D gene is TRBD1 (5 bases). The length of the CDR3 is 13 residues. Germline V gene lookup returns CDR1 SQVTM and CDR2 ANQGSEA. The germline V and J ends were trimmed by 2 bases and 10 bases, with 15 bases remaining between them. The CDR3 reads CSVEWQGSYEQFF. CDR3 bases: TGCAGCGTTGAATGGCAGGGATCCTACGAGCAGTTCTTC.

This clonotype was observed a handful of times. The chain couples TRBV27 to TRBJ2-2; D perhaps matches TRBD2 (5 bases). Germline loops: CDR1 MNHEY, CDR2 SMNVEV (reference sequence). V lost 2 bases and J 6 bases, leaving 10 bases between the germline ends. The CDR3 is 14 residues long. The CDR3 sequence: CASSLIEEAGELFF. The CDR3 region has the DNA TGTGCCAGCAGTTTAATAGAGGAGGCCGGGGAGCTGTTTTTT.

The CDR3: CASRTRENYEQYF. CDR3 in DNA: TGTGCCAGCAGAACCAGGGAGAACTACGAGCAGTACTTC. V usage is TRBV12-3 or TRBV12-4 and J usage is TRBJ2-7, with D perhaps matching TRBD1 or TRBD2 (5 bases each). CDR3 length equals 13 residues. Trimming shortened V by 6 bases and J by 3 bases, and 12 bases separated the two germline ends.

This clonotype has just a few counts. V is TRBV5-1 and J is TRBJ2-4; D not resolved. This CDR3 region has 16 residues. From germline, CDR1 is SGHRS and CDR2 YFSETQ. The V and J ends lost 2 bases and 0 bases respectively, with 12 bases between them. The CDR3, as DNA: TGCGCCAGCAGCTTAGAGACGGAGATAGCCAAAAACATTCAGTACTTC. Encoded protein: CASSLETEIAKNIQYF.

This clonotype was seen only a few times. The genes are TRBV29-1 and TRBJ2-3; D remains unclear. The CDR3 has 16 residues. Germline assignment: CDR1 SQVTM and CDR2 ANQGSEA. V dropped 5 bases and J dropped 0 bases, with 18 bases sitting between them. CDR3 region: CSVSLGAAPSTDTQYF. The DNA of the CDR3 is TGCAGCGTTAGCCTCGGTGCGGCCCCTAGCACAGATACGCAGTATTTT.

This chain joins TRBV4-3 and TRBJ1-3, with 9 bases fitting TRBD1. Germline trimming cut 3 bases from V and 3 bases from J; bases unmatched to any gene: 9. Per germline, CDR1 LGHNA and CDR2 YSLEER. This CDR3 has 17 amino acids. CDR3 loop: CASSQRVGTGFGNTIYF. The CDR3 DNA reads TGCGCCAGCAGCCAGAGGGTCGGGACAGGGTTTGGAAACACCATATATTTT.

This clonotype showed up just once. Because the CDR3's place on the DNA is in doubt, the DNA is left out and the CDR3 is given as listed by TCRdb. J is TRBJ1-3 and V is TRBV6-1. Germline V lookup: CDR1 MNHNS, CDR2 SASEGT. Inclusive of both ends, the CDR3 amounts to 14 amino acids. CDR3 loop: CASSGVGSGNTLYF.

This clonotype has just a few counts. The CDR3 loop is CASSLVMADIYGYTF. In DNA form, the CDR3 reads TGTGCCAGCAGCTTAGTTATGGCAGACATCTATGGCTACACCTTC. The chain carries TRBV7-2 and TRBJ1-2; D remains unclear. This CDR3 region has 15 residues. The germline CDR1 and CDR2 sequences are SGHTA and FQGNSA. Trimming took 1 base from V and 4 from J, leaving 13 bases between them. Drawing the rest from reference TRBV7-2 and TRBJ1-2, the complete variable domain is GAGVSQSPSNKVTEKGKDVELRCDPISGHTALYWYRQSLGQGLEFLIYFQGNSAPDKSGLPSDRFSAERTGGSVSTLTIQRTQQEDSAVYLCASSLVMADIYGYTFGSGTRLTVV.

V usage is TRBV20-1 and J usage is TRBJ2-1; 7 nucleotides line up with TRBD2. The J segment lost 6 bases and the V segment lost 4 bases, leaving 9 bases of the junction unmatched. CDR1 and CDR2 from the germline V gene are DFQATT and SNEGSKA (reference sequence). CDR3 length equals 14 residues. CDR3 region: CSAIREGLGNEQFF. The CDR3 nucleotides read TGCAGTGCTATAAGGGAGGGGTTGGGCAATGAGCAGTTCTTC.

This clonotype was found a few times. This chain connects TRBV30 to TRBJ1-5; a possible D gene is TRBD1 (5 bases). CDR3 length equals 16 residues. Germline V lookup: CDR1 GTSNPN, CDR2 SVGIG (reference sequence). V was pared by 0 bases and J by 5 bases, with 17 bases between. Written as DNA, the CDR3 is TGTGCCTGGAGTGTACGAGCGGGGCGAATATATCAGCCCCAGCATTTT. It is translated as CAWSVRAGRIYQPQHF.

The CDR3 sequence is CATGGQPQHF. The CDR3 DNA follows: TGTGCGACCGGGGGTCAGCCCCAGCATTTT. The chain carries TRBV7-3 and TRBJ1-5, with TRBD1 as a possible D gene (5 bases). Germline lookup yields CDR1 SGHTA and CDR2 FQGTGA. The CDR3 covers 10 residues.

The chain employs TRBV7-9 and TRBJ2-4; possible D gene TRBD2, 5 bases. This CDR3 has 14 amino acids. Trimming pared 5 bases from V and 7 bases from J, leaving 15 bases between. Germline lookup yields CDR1 SEHNR and CDR2 FQNEAQ (reference sequence). The CDR3 loop reads CASSPLERINIQYF. The DNA for the CDR3 is TGTGCCAGCAGCCCCCTGGAGCGGATCAACATTCAGTACTTC. The variable domain in full, completed from reference TRBV7-9 and TRBJ2-4, reads DTGVSQNPRHKITKRGQNVTFRCDPISEHNRLYWYRQTLGQGPEFLTYFQNEAQLEKSRLLSDRFSAERPKGSFSTLEIQRTEQGDSAMYLCASSPLERINIQYFGAGTRLSVL.

V usage is TRBV6-5 and J usage is TRBJ2-1; D not certain. The CDR3 totals 13 residues. Germline assignment: CDR1 MNHEY and CDR2 SVGAGI. V lost 1 base and J lost 5, with 6 bases in between. The CDR3 here is CASSYWQNNEQFF. Here the CDR3 DNA reads TGTGCCAGCAGTTACTGGCAGAACAATGAGCAGTTCTTC.

This clonotype was observed a handful of times. V gene TRBV20-1 combines with J gene TRBJ1-1; D is perhaps TRBD1 (5 bases). V was shortened by 6 bases and J by 5 bases, with 13 bases between the two germline ends. This CDR3 contains 12 residues. In germline, CDR1 is DFQATT, CDR2 SNEGSKA (reference sequence). The CDR3 region has the DNA TGCAGTGCCCGGGGGATGTGGACTGAAGCTTTCTTT. Protein product: CSARGMWTEAFF.

Of note for this clonotype: One junction end disagrees with the germline gene, perhaps due to a read error. The V and J genes are TRBV6-6 and TRBJ1-1, with TRBD1 matching 7 bases. The germline V gene has CDR1 MNHNY and CDR2 SVGAGI (reference sequence). The CDR3 runs 14 residues. The CDR3 reads CANSSGTVNTEAFF. DNA for the CDR3: TGTGCCAACAGCTCGGGGACAGTGAACACGGAAGCTTTCTTT.

V is TRBV10-3 and J is TRBJ2-5; 10 bases are a match to TRBD1. J lost 4 bases, V lost 3 bases, and 11 bases had no gene match. CDR1 is ENHRY, CDR2 SYGVKD, per germline. This CDR3 spans 17 amino acids. The CDR3 reads CAISDPGTGVLGETQYF. CDR3 in DNA: TGTGCCATCAGTGACCCCGGGACAGGGGTTTTGGGAGAGACCCAGTACTTC.